The present T cell receptor (beta chain) was sequenced within a study of cytomegalovirus exposure and HLA in healthy donors. As to this clone: Its antigen is not identified. The sample has other DNA sequences that encode this CDR3 too.

In the PCR, 60 Vbeta and 13 Jbeta primers were used. The method was immunoSEQ multiplex PCR; TCRdb's version includes in-frame clones alone and lacks a portion of them. This sample yields roughly 130,000 clones, of which over 60% are seen a single time; over 0.9% belongs to the top ten. Broader study findings: The later analysis indicated that the majority of CMV-associated TCR beta chains appeared HLA-restricted.

Trimming took off 3 bases at V and 5 bases at J, with 4 bases between the two ends. This CDR3 contains 11 residues. Germline lookup yields CDR1 MDHEN and CDR2 SYDVKM. The specimen was PBMCs. This rearrangement joins TRBV28 to TRBJ1-1; D is unclear. This sequence originates from a human donor in good health. Written as DNA, the CDR3 is TGTGCCAGCAGTTTGCGGACTGAAGCTTTCTTT. Residues: CASSLRTEAFF. The entire variable domain, with the rest obtained from reference TRBV28 and TRBJ1-1, is as follows: DVKVTQSSRYLVKRTGEKVFLECVQDMDHENMFWYRQDPGLGLRLIYFSYDVKMKEKGDIPEGYSVSREKKERFSLILESASTNQTSMYLCASSLRTEAFFGQGTRLTVV.